This T cell receptor beta chain was sequenced during a study of read filtering for tumor transcriptome and immune sequencing. Overall study context: Mean patient age was around 66 years, range 47 to 80; approximately 18 male, roughly 14 female.

V was pared by 0 bases and J by 6 bases, with 6 bases of the junction left unmatched. The CDR3 is made up of 15 amino acids. Germline V gene data show CDR1 as SGHDT and CDR2 as YYEEEE. This library used about 400 ng RNA and molecular barcoded adaptors spanning alpha/delta and beta/gamma chains. From the reads, TCRdb called clonotypes with MiXCR, one entry per CDR3 protein. The sample records approximately 37,000 distinct CDR3 sequences, approximately 15% being singletons. This clonotype was found many times. Its antigen is as yet unknown. Notes on the study in general: The sorted CD138-negative fraction was a mixed bone marrow immune population, not purified T cells.

V usage is TRBV5-6 and J usage is TRBJ1-5, with TRBD1 matching over 7 bases. The receptor was derived from a donor at least 40 years old with multiple myeloma. The source material was a population of CD138-negative cells sorted from bone marrow. DNA for the CDR3: TGTGCCAGCAGCTTGGGCAGGGGGTTAAGTCAGCCCCAGCATTTT. Protein sequence: CASSLGRGLSQPQHF.